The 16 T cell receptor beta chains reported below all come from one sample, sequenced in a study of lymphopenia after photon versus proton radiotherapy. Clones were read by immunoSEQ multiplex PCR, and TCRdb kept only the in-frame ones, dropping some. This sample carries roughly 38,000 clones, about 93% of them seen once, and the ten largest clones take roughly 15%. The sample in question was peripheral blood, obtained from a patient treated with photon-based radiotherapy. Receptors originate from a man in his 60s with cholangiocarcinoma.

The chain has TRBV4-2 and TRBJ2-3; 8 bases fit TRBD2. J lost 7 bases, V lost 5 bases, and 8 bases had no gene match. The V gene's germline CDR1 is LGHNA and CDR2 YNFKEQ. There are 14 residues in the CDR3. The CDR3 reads CASSTRGGENTQYF. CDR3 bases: TGTGCCAGCAGCACCCGGGGGGGCGAAAATACGCAGTATTTT.

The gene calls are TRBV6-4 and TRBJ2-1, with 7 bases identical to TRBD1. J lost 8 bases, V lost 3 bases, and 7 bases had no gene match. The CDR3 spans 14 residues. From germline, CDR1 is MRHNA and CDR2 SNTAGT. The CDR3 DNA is TGTGCCAGCAGTGAAGAGGACAGGTTCGATGAGCAGTTCTTC. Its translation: CASSEEDRFDEQFF.

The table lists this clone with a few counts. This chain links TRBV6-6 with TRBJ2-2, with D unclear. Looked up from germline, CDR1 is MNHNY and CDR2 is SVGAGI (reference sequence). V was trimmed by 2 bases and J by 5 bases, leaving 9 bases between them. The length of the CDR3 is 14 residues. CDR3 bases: TGTGCCAGCAGTTACGGGCTAGTTACCGGGGAGCTGTTTTTT. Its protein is CASSYGLVTGELFF.

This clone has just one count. The CDR3 loop reads CATSREPFTDTQYF. The CDR3, as DNA: TGTGCCACCAGCAGAGAGCCTTTCACAGATACGCAGTATTTT. The genes are TRBV15 and TRBJ2-3; D is ambiguous. The CDR3 contains 14 residues. V lost 0 bases and J 2 bases, leaving 6 bases between the germline ends. CDR1 LNHNV and CDR2 YYDKDF come from the germline V gene (reference sequence).

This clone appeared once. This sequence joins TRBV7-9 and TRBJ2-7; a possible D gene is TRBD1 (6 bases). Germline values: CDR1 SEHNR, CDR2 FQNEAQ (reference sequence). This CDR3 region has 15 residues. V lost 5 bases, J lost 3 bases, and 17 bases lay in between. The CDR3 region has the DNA TGTGCCAGCAGCACCCCCAGGGGTTCAGTCTACGAGCAGTACTTC. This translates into CASSTPRGSVYEQYF.

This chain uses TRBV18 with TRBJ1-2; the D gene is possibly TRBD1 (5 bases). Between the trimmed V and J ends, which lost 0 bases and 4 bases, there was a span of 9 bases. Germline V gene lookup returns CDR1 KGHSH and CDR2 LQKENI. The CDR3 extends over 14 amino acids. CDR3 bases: TGTGCCAGCTCACCACCGTCGCAGGGCTATGGCTACACCTTC. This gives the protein CASSPPSQGYGYTF.

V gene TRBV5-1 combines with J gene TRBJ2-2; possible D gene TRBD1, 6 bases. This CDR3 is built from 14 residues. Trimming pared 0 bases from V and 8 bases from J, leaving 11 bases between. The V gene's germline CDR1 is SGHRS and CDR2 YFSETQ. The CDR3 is CASSLDTGTGELFF. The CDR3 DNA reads TGCGCCAGCAGCTTGGACACAGGGACAGGGGAGCTGTTTTTT.

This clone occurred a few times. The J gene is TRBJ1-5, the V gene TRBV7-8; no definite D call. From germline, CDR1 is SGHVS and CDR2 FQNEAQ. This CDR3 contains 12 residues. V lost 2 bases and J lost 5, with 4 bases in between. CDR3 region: CASSLPDQPQHF. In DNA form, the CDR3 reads TGTGCCAGCAGCTTACCCGATCAGCCCCAGCATTTT.

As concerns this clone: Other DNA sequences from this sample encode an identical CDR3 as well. The CDR3 sequence is CASSIVGDSQPQHF. The CDR3 nucleotides are TGTGCCAGTAGTATAGTCGGGGACAGTCAGCCCCAGCATTTT. V and J are TRBV19 and TRBJ1-5; 7 nucleotides line up with TRBD1. The germline V gene encodes CDR1 LNHDA and CDR2 SQIVND (reference sequence). J was trimmed by 6 bases and V by 1 base; bases with no gene match: 3. This CDR3 region has 14 residues.

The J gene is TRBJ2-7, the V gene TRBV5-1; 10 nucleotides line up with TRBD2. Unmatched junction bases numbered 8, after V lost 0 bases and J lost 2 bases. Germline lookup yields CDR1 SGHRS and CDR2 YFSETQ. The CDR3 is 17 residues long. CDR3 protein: CASSLELAGPRAYEQYF. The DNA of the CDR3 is TGCGCCAGCAGCTTGGAACTAGCGGGACCACGTGCCTACGAGCAGTACTTC.

The CDR3 spells CASTDGGLAGETQYF. The CDR3 coding sequence is TGTGCCAGTACTGATGGGGGACTAGCTGGGGAGACCCAGTACTTC. V is TRBV19 and J is TRBJ2-5; 9 positions agree with TRBD2. Germline-derived CDR1 and CDR2 are LNHDA and SQIVND (reference sequence). V shed 7 bases and J 5 bases; nucleotides not matched to a gene: 11. The CDR3 totals 15 residues.

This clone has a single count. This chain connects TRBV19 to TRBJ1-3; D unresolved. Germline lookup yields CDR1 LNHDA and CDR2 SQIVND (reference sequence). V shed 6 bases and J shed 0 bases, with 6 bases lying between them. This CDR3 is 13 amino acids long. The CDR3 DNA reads TGTGCCAGTAGACAGTACTCTGGAAACACCATATATTTT. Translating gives CASRQYSGNTIYF.

The CDR3 is CASSSHTEGTQYF. The CDR3 DNA reads TGTGCCAGCAGCTCTCACACGGAGGGGACCCAGTACTTC. This chain uses TRBV11-3 with TRBJ2-5, with D possibly TRBD2 on 6 matching bases. Germline CDR1 and CDR2: SGHNT and YENEEA. Deletions cut 4 bases from V and 7 bases from J, with 13 bases between. The CDR3 loop spans 13 amino acids.

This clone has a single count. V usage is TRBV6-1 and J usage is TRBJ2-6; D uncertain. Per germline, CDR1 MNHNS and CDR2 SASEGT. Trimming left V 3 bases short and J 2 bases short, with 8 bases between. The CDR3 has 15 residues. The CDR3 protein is CASSELRAGANVLTF. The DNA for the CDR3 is TGTGCCAGCAGTGAGCTAAGGGCTGGGGCCAACGTCCTGACTTTC.

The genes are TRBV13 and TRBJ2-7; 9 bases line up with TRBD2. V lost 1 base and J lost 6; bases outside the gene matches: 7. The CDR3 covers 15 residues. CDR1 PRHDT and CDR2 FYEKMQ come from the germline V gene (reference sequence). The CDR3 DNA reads TGTGCCAGCAGCTTAGTGCGGGGGGGCCGTGGCGAGCAGTACTTC. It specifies CASSLVRGGRGEQYF.

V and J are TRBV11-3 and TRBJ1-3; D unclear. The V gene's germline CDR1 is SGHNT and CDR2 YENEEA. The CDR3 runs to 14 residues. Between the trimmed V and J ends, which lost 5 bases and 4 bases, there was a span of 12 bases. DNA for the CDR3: TGTGCCAGCAGCCTCGGAGGGCCAGGAAACACCATATATTTT. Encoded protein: CASSLGGPGNTIYF.